This entry concerns a single TCR beta chain. The antigen remains undetermined. The source of the sample is a study of early stage breast cancer tumors. The V and J ends lost 5 bases and 7 bases, in that order; junction bases with no gene match: 4. Germline CDR1 is SGHTA and CDR2 is FQGNSA. The CDR3 loop spans 15 amino acids. General study results and limits: Functional markers like CD4, CD8 and FOXP3 were missed in bulk sequencing.

Clones were sequenced by immunoSEQ multiplex PCR, and TCRdb holds only the in-frame ones, with some missing. The sample records about 58,000 clones, about three quarters being singletons. Sequences were obtained from blood. The chain uses TRBV7-2 and TRBJ2-1; TRBD2 matches 14 bases. The receptor was derived from a person aged 25 to 39 with breast cancer. In DNA form, the CDR3 reads TGTGCCAGCAGCCGGACTAGCGGGAGGATGAATGAGCAGTTCTTC. Amino acid sequence: CASSRTSGRMNEQFF.